These 22 T cell receptor beta chains were all obtained from the same sample, sequenced in a study of T-cell memory formation after mild COVID-19. TCRdb fed the 5' RACE reads into MiXCR, producing one record per CDR3 protein. In the table there are about 430,000 distinct CDR3 sequences, roughly 26% of which are singletons. The sample consisted of PBMCs or a T cell subset sorted from them (not recorded which). Receptors were obtained from an adult woman who had mild COVID-19 (a few samples of this study predate the infection). Cell type and time point are not known.

This clonotype has just a few counts. CDR3 loop: CASSLGGVRAADTQYF. The CDR3 DNA reads as TGTGCCAGCAGTTTAGGGGGGGTAAGGGCGGCAGATACGCAGTATTTT. The chain links TRBV12-3 or TRBV12-4 to TRBJ2-3; D may be TRBD2 (6 bases). The V gene lost 1 base and the J gene lost 4 bases, with 15 bases spanning the gap. The CDR3 has 16 amino acids.

CDR3 region: CASSLDSSREQYF. The CDR3 region has the DNA TGTGCCAGCAGCTTAGATTCTAGCCGCGAGCAGTACTTC. The chain employs TRBV7-8 and TRBJ2-7, with D possibly being TRBD2 (5 bases). Germline V CDR1 and CDR2: SGHVS, FQNEAQ. The CDR3 extends over 13 amino acids. With 1 base removed from V and 6 bases from J, the gap between germline ends came to 10 bases. Filled out from reference TRBV7-8 and TRBJ2-7, the complete variable domain reads GAGVSQSPRYKVAKRGQDVALRCDPISGHVSLFWYQQALGQGPEFLTYFQNEAQLDKSGLPSDRFFAERPEGSVSTLKIQRTQQEDSAVYLCASSLDSSREQYFGPGTRLTVT.

A few counts support this clonotype. The chain carries TRBV25-1 and TRBJ2-7, with D hard to call. The germline CDR1 and CDR2 sequences are MGHDK and SYGVNS. The V and J ends lost 6 bases and 2 bases respectively, with 11 bases between them. CDR3 size: 13 residues. Written as DNA, the CDR3 is TGTGCCAGCAGCTTCGTAGGACCCTACGAGCAGTACTTC. Its protein is CASSFVGPYEQYF.

The chain joins TRBV3-1 to TRBJ1-2; tentatively, D is TRBD1 (5 bases). Germline CDR1 and CDR2: LGHDT and YNNKEL (reference sequence). The CDR3 has 15 amino acids. Trimming took 5 bases from V and 2 from J, leaving 15 bases between them. CDR3 residues: CASSTPVDRNYGYTF. The DNA of the CDR3 is TGTGCCAGCAGCACTCCCGTCGACAGAAACTATGGCTACACCTTC.

This clonotype was counted between two and nine times. The rearrangement joins TRBV5-1 to TRBJ2-2; D might be TRBD1 or TRBD2, each matching 8 bases. Looked up from germline, CDR1 is SGHRS and CDR2 is YFSETQ. Trimming removed 4 bases from V and 13 bases from J, with 26 bases in between. This CDR3 has 16 amino acids. The CDR3 protein is CASSPGQESAGRVLFF. The DNA for the CDR3 is TGCGCCAGCAGCCCGGGACAGGAAAGCGCCGGGAGGGTGCTGTTTTTT.

V is TRBV10-3 and J is TRBJ2-7; TRBD2 aligns across 8 bases. J lost 2 bases, V lost 0 bases, and 3 bases had no gene match. CDR1 is ENHRY, CDR2 SYGVKD, per germline. The CDR3 is 15 amino acids. In DNA form, the CDR3 reads TGTGCCATCAGTGAGTCGAATAGCGGGACCTACGAGCAGTACTTC. Translated, it gives CAISESNSGTYEQYF.

The chain combines TRBV20-1 with TRBJ2-1, with 7 bases matching TRBD1. CDR3 length equals 15 residues. In germline, CDR1 is DFQATT, CDR2 SNEGSKA (reference sequence). With 1 base clipped from V and 6 bases from J, the junction kept 9 bases outside the gene matches. Here the CDR3 reads CSARVPRTGVNEQFF. CDR3 nucleotide sequence: TGCAGTGCTAGAGTGCCCCGAACAGGGGTCAATGAGCAGTTCTTC.

This clonotype was picked up one time. The chain uses TRBV11-2 and TRBJ2-3; D is ambiguous. Germline V gives CDR1 SGHAT, CDR2 FQNNGV. CDR3 size: 14 residues. The V end lost 5 bases, the J end lost 1 base, and 10 bases lay between the germline ends. The CDR3 nucleotides are TGTGCCAGCAGCCCCCCTATTCGCACAGATACGCAGTATTTT. Translation gives CASSPPIRTDTQYF.

This clonotype was seen only a few times. The chain uses TRBV20-1 and TRBJ2-1; the match to TRBD2 covers 12 bases. There are 17 residues in the CDR3. Per the germline V gene, CDR1 is DFQATT and CDR2 is SNEGSKA (reference sequence). V lost 0 bases to trimming and J lost 5 bases; unmatched junction nucleotides: 8. The CDR3 region is CSARDASGRAFDNEQFF. The CDR3 DNA follows: TGCAGTGCTAGAGATGCTAGCGGGAGGGCGTTTGACAATGAGCAGTTCTTC.

This clonotype was observed at least ten times. This sequence joins TRBV12-3 or TRBV12-4 and TRBJ2-3, with 10 nucleotides matching TRBD2. The CDR3 loop spans 16 amino acids. The V segment lost 4 bases and the J segment 0 bases; nucleotides outside the gene matches: 4. This CDR3 reads CASSSGLASSTDTQYF. In DNA, the CDR3 is TGTGCCAGCAGTTCGGGACTAGCGTCTAGCACAGATACGCAGTATTTT.

The V gene is TRBV25-1, the J gene TRBJ2-7; 8 bases match TRBD1. The ends lost 4 bases at V and 6 bases at J; junction bases unmatched: 8. The CDR3 covers 14 residues. Germline lookup yields CDR1 MGHDK and CDR2 SYGVNS. The CDR3 DNA is TGTGCCAGCAGTGCACCCGGGACAGGAGGCGAGCAGTACTTC. Its translation is CASSAPGTGGEQYF.

The J gene is TRBJ1-2, the V gene TRBV12-3 or TRBV12-4; D is possibly TRBD1 (5 bases). With 6 bases removed from V and 4 bases from J, the gap between germline ends came to 18 bases. The CDR3 length is 15 residues. The CDR3 DNA reads TGTGCCAGCAGCCCGCCCCCACAGGATGGCTATGGCTACACCTTC. Residues: CASSPPPQDGYGYTF.

This clonotype was seen a handful of times. V and J are TRBV5-1 and TRBJ1-2, with TRBD1 identical over 7 bases. This CDR3 contains 14 residues. CDR1 and CDR2 (germline): SGHRS, YFSETQ. V lost 0 bases, J lost 8 bases, and 7 bases stayed unmatched. CDR3 sequence: CASSLEGANRGYTF. The CDR3 DNA follows: TGCGCCAGCAGCTTGGAGGGGGCGAATCGGGGCTACACCTTC.

In its sample, this clonotype was seen a few times. The chain combines TRBV5-1 with TRBJ1-1; no firm D call. Trimming stripped 3 bases from V and 0 bases from J, with 9 bases between. The CDR3 extends over 14 amino acids. Germline CDR1 and CDR2: SGHRS and YFSETQ. The CDR3 here is CASSSYSLNTEAFF. The CDR3 DNA is TGCGCCAGCAGCTCTTACAGCTTGAACACTGAAGCTTTCTTT.

There are a few counts of this clonotype. This rearrangement joins TRBV7-3 to TRBJ2-5; 8 positions match TRBD2. In germline, CDR1 is SGHTA, CDR2 FQGTGA. The ends lost 6 bases at V and 4 bases at J; junction bases unmatched: 13. The CDR3 has 16 amino acids. The CDR3 nucleotides read TGTGCCAGCAGTCCTTCGGGGGGGCCGCGGGGAGAGACCCAGTACTTC. It encodes CASSPSGGPRGETQYF.

This clonotype was counted a few times. The chain recombines TRBV6-6 with TRBJ1-1, with 7 bases matching TRBD1. V shed 3 bases and J 8 bases; nucleotides not matched to a gene: 3. The germline CDR1 and CDR2 sequences are MNHNY and SVGAGI (reference sequence). The CDR3 totals 12 residues. The CDR3 spells CASSYLQGEAFF. DNA of the CDR3: TGTGCCAGCAGTTATCTACAGGGGGAAGCTTTCTTT.

This clonotype was recorded a few times. No conserved phenylalanine or tryptophan is present at the end of the CDR3, so a read error is the likely explanation. It is unclear where the CDR3 begins or ends on the DNA, so no DNA is shown, and the CDR3 is as TCRdb lists it. This chain connects TRBV30 to TRBJ2-1; the D segment call TRBD1 is taken from the table without a DNA check. Both ends counted, the CDR3 spans 11 residues. Germline CDR1 GTSNPN, CDR2 SVGIG (reference sequence). The CDR3 here is CAWSTGQVLYI.

This chain uses TRBV5-6 with TRBJ2-2; 9 nucleotides agree with TRBD2. From germline, CDR1 is SGHDT and CDR2 YYEEEE. Germline trimming cut 0 bases from V and 7 bases from J; bases unmatched to any gene: 4. The CDR3 is 15 amino acids. DNA of the CDR3: TGTGCCAGCAGCTTGGATCTAGCGGGACACGGGGAGCTGTTTTTT. Translated: CASSLDLAGHGELFF. Using reference TRBV5-6 and TRBJ2-2 for the parts outside the CDR3, the full variable domain is DAGVTQSPTHLIKTRGQQVTLRCSPKSGHDTVSWYQQALGQGPQFIFQYYEEEERQRGNFPDRFSGHQFPNYSSELNVNALLLGDSALYLCASSLDLAGHGELFFGEGSRLTVL.

This chain uses TRBV2 with TRBJ1-1; D is uncertain. Trimming took 4 bases from V and 9 from J, leaving 12 bases between them. Per the germline V gene, CDR1 is SNHLY and CDR2 is FYNNEI. The CDR3 is made up of 12 amino acids. In nucleotides, the CDR3 is TGTGCCAGCAGTGGTGCGGGGAGGAAAGCTTTCTTT. This encodes CASSGAGRKAFF.

This clonotype was seen more than once but under ten times. The chain is built from TRBV18 and TRBJ2-4; 7 nucleotides agree with TRBD2. Germline trimming cut 2 bases from V and 7 bases from J; bases unmatched to any gene: 5. Germline assignment: CDR1 KGHSH and CDR2 LQKENI. There are 14 residues in the CDR3. CDR3 amino acids: CASSPASGGNIQYF. The CDR3 DNA sequence: TGTGCCAGCTCACCAGCTAGCGGAGGGAACATTCAGTACTTC.

A single count supports this clonotype. This chain links TRBV7-9 with TRBJ1-6, with TRBD1 identical over 7 bases. Germline lookup yields CDR1 SEHNR and CDR2 FQNEAQ (reference sequence). CDR3 length equals 17 residues. V was pared by 3 bases and J by 5 bases, with 10 bases of the junction left unmatched. This chain's CDR3 is CASSFGHRTGHNSPLHF. In nucleotides, the CDR3 is TGTGCCAGCAGCTTTGGGCATCGGACAGGACATAATTCACCCCTCCACTTT.

The chain links TRBV18 to TRBJ1-5; D remains ambiguous. The CDR3 is made up of 16 amino acids. Per the germline V gene, CDR1 is KGHSH and CDR2 is LQKENI. Trimming removed 2 bases from V and 7 bases from J, with 18 bases in between. The CDR3 bases are TGTGCCAGCTCACCATTCCGGGCGAGGGAAGGGCAGCCCCAGCATTTT. This translates into CASSPFRAREGQPQHF.